The T cell receptor beta chain under discussion was sequenced for a study of blood T cell repertoires in COVID-19. Across the whole study: Acute and convalescent COVID-19 specimens originated in the United States, Italy and Spain.

The protocol was immunoSEQ multiplex PCR, while the TCRdb copy is restricted to in-frame clones and leaves out a portion. This table holds some 520,000 clones, approximately 92% found once. Enrollment of patients from Seattle took place during active infection, with longitudinal follow-up. Trimming pared 3 bases from V and 2 bases from J, leaving 22 bases between. The CDR3 has 18 amino acids. Germline lookup yields CDR1 KGHDR and CDR2 SFDVKD. The chain couples TRBV24-1 to TRBJ2-7; D is undetermined. This receptor was identified in a man between 18 and 35 years old with COVID-19, enrolled during active disease. The sample comprised peripheral blood. The CDR3 DNA follows: TGTGCCACCAGTGATCTCCACTGTGCCCGGGTGAGGACCTACGAGCAGTACTTC. Translation: CATSDLHCARVRTYEQYF.